Shown below are 14 T cell receptor beta chains from a single sample sequenced in a study of blood T cell dynamics during melanoma immunotherapy (dated by TCRdb to about 2020). This sample's time point label indicates: week 3, after first cycle of checkpoint inhibitor. Library construction relied on the immunoSEQ multiplex PCR assay. The immuneACCESS repertoire file appears here via TCRdb, limited to in-frame rearrangements. These files lack a portion of the clones; in checked studies, under half of the deficit traces to unresolved V genes, and the cause of the others is not known. The sample table contains roughly 3,700 clones; only one count was recorded for approximately 96% of them. Roughly 0.5% of the sample is held by the ten biggest clonotypes. This specimen consisted of effector memory CD8+ T cells from blood, obtained from a patient treated with checkpoint blockade. The receptors originated from a human donor with melanoma.

The rearrangement uses TRBV11-2 and TRBJ2-1; D call uncertain. The germline V gene encodes CDR1 SGHAT and CDR2 FQNNGV. The V gene lost 4 bases and the J gene lost 1 base, with 14 bases spanning the gap. The CDR3 contains 16 residues. The CDR3 DNA follows: TGTGCCAGCAGCTCTCAAGAGCGCCCTTCCTACAATGAGCAGTTCTTC. Translating it yields CASSSQERPSYNEQFF.

V gene TRBV4-1 combines with J gene TRBJ2-1; 14 nucleotides match TRBD2. The CDR3 is 18 amino acids. Trimming removed 0 bases from V and 8 bases from J; junction bases left unmatched: 9. The germline CDR1 and CDR2 sequences are MGHRA and YSYEKL. CDR3 sequence: CASSQDATSGGAVDEQFF. CDR3 in DNA: TGCGCCAGCAGCCAAGATGCGACTAGCGGGGGGGCCGTCGATGAGCAGTTCTTC.

The V call is TRBV13, the J call TRBJ2-1; no reliable D call. The germline V gene encodes CDR1 PRHDT and CDR2 FYEKMQ (reference sequence). V was trimmed by 5 bases and J by 4 bases, leaving 9 bases between them. This CDR3 has 13 amino acids. CDR3 sequence: CASSLASYNEQFF. As DNA, the CDR3 is TGTGCCAGCAGCCTCGCCAGTTACAATGAGCAGTTCTTC.

The chain couples TRBV9 to TRBJ2-1, with 14 bases lining up with TRBD2. The V segment lost 2 bases and the J segment 6 bases; nucleotides outside the gene matches: 1. The CDR3 length is 15 residues. The germline V gene encodes CDR1 SGDLS and CDR2 YYNGEE. CDR3 DNA: TGTGCCAGCAGCGTCGGGACTAGCGGGAGCAATGAGCAGTTCTTC. This sequence encodes CASSVGTSGSNEQFF. Variable domain in full (rest from reference TRBV9 and TRBJ2-1): DSGVTQTPKHLITATGQRVTLRCSPRSGDLSVYWYQQSLDQGLQFLIQYYNGEERAKGNILERFSAQQFPDLHSELNLSSLELGDSALYFCASSVGTSGSNEQFFGPGTRLTVL.

V is TRBV4-2 and J is TRBJ2-5; D might be TRBD2 (6 bases). V lost 2 bases, J lost 5 bases, and 15 bases lay in between. Germline CDR1 and CDR2: LGHNA and YNFKEQ. The CDR3 runs to 15 residues. The CDR3 DNA follows: TGTGCCAGCAGCCAATGGGTAACAGGAGGGGAGACCCAGTACTTC. Amino acids: CASSQWVTGGETQYF.

The J gene is TRBJ2-1, the V gene TRBV5-6; TRBD2 aligns across 12 bases. This CDR3 spans 17 amino acids. V gave up 2 bases and J gave up 2 bases; unmatched junction bases: 5. Germline values: CDR1 SGHDT, CDR2 YYEEEE. CDR3 sequence (DNA): TGTGCCAGCAGCTTCGGGCTAGCGGGGGGGACCTACAATGAGCAGTTCTTC. Its translation is CASSFGLAGGTYNEQFF.

CDR3 amino acids: CASSPRVTDTQYF. The CDR3 coding sequence is TGTGCCAGCAGCCCCAGGGTGACAGATACGCAGTATTTT. The rearrangement uses TRBV7-9 and TRBJ2-3; D is possibly TRBD1 (5 bases). The CDR3 extends over 13 amino acids. Trimming removed 5 bases at V and 3 bases at J, with 9 bases between. The V gene's germline CDR1 is SEHNR and CDR2 FQNEAQ (reference sequence).

J is TRBJ2-7 and V is TRBV7-2, with 9 positions matching TRBD2. V lost 2 bases to trimming and J lost 3 bases; unmatched junction nucleotides: 5. CDR1 is SGHTA, CDR2 FQGNSA, per germline. The CDR3 runs 15 residues. The chain's CDR3 is CASSLSPTSGYEQYF. The CDR3, as DNA: TGTGCCAGCAGCTTATCCCCGACTAGCGGCTACGAGCAGTACTTC.

In this sample, this clone turned up a few times. The V and J genes are TRBV18 and TRBJ2-6, with a weak D call TRBD2 (5 bases). The CDR3 contains 18 residues. Trimming took 5 bases from V and 5 from J, leaving 22 bases between them. Germline-derived CDR1 and CDR2 are KGHSH and LQKENI. CDR3: CASSIHQDLQSRANVLTF. DNA of the CDR3: TGTGCCAGCTCAATCCACCAGGACTTACAAAGTCGGGCCAACGTCCTGACTTTC.

The chain combines TRBV5-1 with TRBJ2-3; no clear D gene. The CDR3 contains 15 residues. Germline loops: CDR1 SGHRS, CDR2 YFSETQ. V shed 1 base and J shed 2 bases, with 11 bases lying between them. The chain's CDR3 is CASSLIGLATDTQYF. DNA for the CDR3: TGCGCCAGCAGCTTGATTGGGTTAGCCACAGATACGCAGTATTTT. The full variable domain, completed using reference TRBV5-1 and TRBJ2-3, is KAGVTQTPRYLIKTRGQQVTLSCSPISGHRSVSWYQQTPGQGLQFLFEYFSETQRNKGNFPGRFSGRQFSNSRSEMNVSTLELGDSALYLCASSLIGLATDTQYFGPGTRLTVL.

This chain uses TRBV2 with TRBJ2-1; 8 nucleotides agree with TRBD1. The length of the CDR3 is 11 residues. Germline CDR1 is SNHLY and CDR2 is FYNNEI. The V and J ends lost 9 bases and 12 bases, in that order; junction bases with no gene match: 7. CDR3 sequence reads: CASLEQGGQFF. CDR3 nucleotides: TGTGCCAGTCTTGAACAGGGGGGGCAGTTCTTC.

In nucleotides, the CDR3 is TGTGCAAGTCGGGGCGTCGGGAATCAGCCCCAGCATTTT. Encoded protein: CASRGVGNQPQHF. V usage is TRBV12-2 and J usage is TRBJ1-5. TRBV12-2 is deemed a pseudogene. The CDR3 loop spans 13 amino acids.

The CDR3, as DNA: TGTGCCAGCATTGGGACTAACTATGGCTACACCTTC. Translation gives CASIGTNYGYTF. The genes are TRBV2 and TRBJ1-2; D is undetermined. This CDR3 is built from 12 residues. Germline CDR1 is SNHLY and CDR2 is FYNNEI. Trimming removed 7 bases from V and 0 bases from J, with 6 bases in between.

This chain joins TRBV5-1 and TRBJ2-3; 13 bases are shared with TRBD2. This CDR3 region has 16 residues. Germline assignment: CDR1 SGHRS and CDR2 YFSETQ. The junction had 5 bases not matched to a gene; V was cut back by 2 bases and J by 5 bases. The CDR3 loop is CASSLGTSGTGDTQYF. The DNA of the CDR3 is TGCGCCAGCAGCTTAGGGACTAGCGGGACCGGAGATACGCAGTATTTT.